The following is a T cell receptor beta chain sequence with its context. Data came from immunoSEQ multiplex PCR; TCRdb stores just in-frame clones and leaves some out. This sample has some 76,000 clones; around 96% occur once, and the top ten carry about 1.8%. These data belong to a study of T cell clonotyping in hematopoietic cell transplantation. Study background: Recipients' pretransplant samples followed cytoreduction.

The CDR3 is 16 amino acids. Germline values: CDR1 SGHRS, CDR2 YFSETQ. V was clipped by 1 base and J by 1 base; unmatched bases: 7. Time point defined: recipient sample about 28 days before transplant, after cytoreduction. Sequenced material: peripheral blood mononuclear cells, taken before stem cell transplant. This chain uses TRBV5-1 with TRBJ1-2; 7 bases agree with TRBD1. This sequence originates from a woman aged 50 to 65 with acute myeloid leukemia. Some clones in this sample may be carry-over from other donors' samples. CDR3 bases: TGCGCCAGCAGCTTGTTGGGGGGACAGATTAACTATGGCTACACCTTC. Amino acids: CASSLLGGQINYGYTF.